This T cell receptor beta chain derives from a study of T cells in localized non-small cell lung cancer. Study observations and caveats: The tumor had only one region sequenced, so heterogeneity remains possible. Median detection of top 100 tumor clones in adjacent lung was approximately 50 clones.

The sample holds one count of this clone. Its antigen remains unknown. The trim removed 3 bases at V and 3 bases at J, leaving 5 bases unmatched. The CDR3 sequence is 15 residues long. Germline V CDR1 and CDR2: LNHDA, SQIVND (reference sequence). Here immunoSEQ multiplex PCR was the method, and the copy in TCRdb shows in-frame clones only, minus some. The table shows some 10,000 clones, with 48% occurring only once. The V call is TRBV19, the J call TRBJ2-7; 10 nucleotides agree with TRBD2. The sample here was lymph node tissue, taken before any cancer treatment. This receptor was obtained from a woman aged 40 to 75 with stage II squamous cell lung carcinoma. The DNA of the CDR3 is TGTGCCAGTAGTATGGTAGCTAGCGGGGGCTACGAGCAGTACTTC. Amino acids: CASSMVASGGYEQYF. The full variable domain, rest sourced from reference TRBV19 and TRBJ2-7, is DGGITQSPKYLFRKEGQNVTLSCEQNLNHDAMYWYRQDPGQGLRLIYYSQIVNDFQKGDIAEGYSVSREKKESFPLTVTSAQKNPTAFYLCASSMVASGGYEQYFGPGTRLTVT.